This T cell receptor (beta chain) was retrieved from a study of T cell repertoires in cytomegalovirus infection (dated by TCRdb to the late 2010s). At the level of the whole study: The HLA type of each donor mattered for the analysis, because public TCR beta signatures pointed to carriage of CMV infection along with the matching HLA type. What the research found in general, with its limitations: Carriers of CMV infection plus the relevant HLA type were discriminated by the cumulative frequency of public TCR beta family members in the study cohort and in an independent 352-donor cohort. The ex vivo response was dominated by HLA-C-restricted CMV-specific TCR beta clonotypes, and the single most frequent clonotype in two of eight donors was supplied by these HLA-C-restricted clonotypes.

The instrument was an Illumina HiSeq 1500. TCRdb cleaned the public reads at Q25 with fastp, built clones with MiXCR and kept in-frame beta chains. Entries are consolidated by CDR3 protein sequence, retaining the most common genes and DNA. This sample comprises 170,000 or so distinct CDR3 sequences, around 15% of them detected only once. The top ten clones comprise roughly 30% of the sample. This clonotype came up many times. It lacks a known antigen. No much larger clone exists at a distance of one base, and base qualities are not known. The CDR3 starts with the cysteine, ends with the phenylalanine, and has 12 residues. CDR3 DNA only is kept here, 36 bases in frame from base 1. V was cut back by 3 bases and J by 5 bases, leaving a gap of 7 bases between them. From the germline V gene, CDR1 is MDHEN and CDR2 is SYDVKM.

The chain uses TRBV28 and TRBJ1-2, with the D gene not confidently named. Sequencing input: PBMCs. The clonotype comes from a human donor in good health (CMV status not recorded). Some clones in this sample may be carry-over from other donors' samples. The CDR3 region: CASSLKGYGYTF. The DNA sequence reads TGTGCCAGCAGTTTGAAGGGATATGGCTACACCTTC.